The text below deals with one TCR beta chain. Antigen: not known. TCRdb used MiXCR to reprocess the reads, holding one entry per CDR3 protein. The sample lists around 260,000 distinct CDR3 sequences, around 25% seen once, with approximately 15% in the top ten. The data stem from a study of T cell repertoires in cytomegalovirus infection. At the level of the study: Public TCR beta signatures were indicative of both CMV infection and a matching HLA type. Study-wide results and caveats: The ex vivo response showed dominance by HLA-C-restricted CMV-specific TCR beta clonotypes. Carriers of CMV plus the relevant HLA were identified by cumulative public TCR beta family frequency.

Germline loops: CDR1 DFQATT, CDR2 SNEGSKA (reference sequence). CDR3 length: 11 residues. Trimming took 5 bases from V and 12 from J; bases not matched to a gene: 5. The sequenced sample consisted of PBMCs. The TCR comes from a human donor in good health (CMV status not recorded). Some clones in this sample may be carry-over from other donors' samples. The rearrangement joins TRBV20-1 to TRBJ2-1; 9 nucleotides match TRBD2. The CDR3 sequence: CSAGGLARQFF. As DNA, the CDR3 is TGCAGTGCTGGTGGACTAGCGAGGCAGTTCTTC.